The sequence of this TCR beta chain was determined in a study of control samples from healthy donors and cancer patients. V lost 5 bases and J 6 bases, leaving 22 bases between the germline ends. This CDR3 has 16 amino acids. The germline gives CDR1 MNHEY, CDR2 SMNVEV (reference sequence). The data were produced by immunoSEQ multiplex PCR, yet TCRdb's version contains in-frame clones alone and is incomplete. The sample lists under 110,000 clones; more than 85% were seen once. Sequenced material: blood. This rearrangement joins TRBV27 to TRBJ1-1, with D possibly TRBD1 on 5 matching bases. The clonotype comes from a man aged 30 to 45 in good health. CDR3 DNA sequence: TGTGCCAGCAGTCCCCTCAGGGACCCGGGGGGAGCTGAAGCTTTCTTT. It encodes CASSPLRDPGGAEAFF.